This paragraph reports one T cell receptor (beta chain). Its antigen is not yet known. The input lacks base qualities; no much larger clone sits a single base away. TCRbeta CDR3 regions were amplified from genomic DNA using the immunoSEQ Assay, a bias-controlled multiplex PCR. As for the authors' bioinformatics: The number of nucleated cells in each sample was estimated from the amplification of reference gene primers within the assay. Sequence reads were collapsed and filtered to measure the absolute abundance of every unique TCRbeta CDR3 rearrangement. For each sample, productive Simpson clonality was calculated as the square root of Simpson's diversity index over productive rearrangements. The source is immuneACCESS, and TCRdb retained only in-frame sequences with V and J called. Part of the clones is not carried over; for the studies checked, unresolved V genes explain less than half of this, and the remainder is unexplained. Clonal size and the V and J genes are those of that table, whereas D and trimming came from the DNA. The sample records about 33,000 clones, more than 85% of which are singletons. The top ten constitute approximately 0.9% of the sample.

Whole blood was collected in K2EDTA tubes by collaborating institutions according to the institutions' own protocols. Collaborator samples were shipped for TCRbeta analysis as frozen whole blood, isolated PBMCs, or DNA extracted from either sample type. V was cut back by 1 base and J by 0 bases, leaving a gap of 16 bases between them. The germline V gene encodes CDR1 MGHRA and CDR2 YSYEKL. The CDR3 spans 18 residues, from the cysteine through the phenylalanine. The only DNA kept is the CDR3, 54 bases in frame from the first base. This sample is part of a study of blood T cell repertoires in COVID-19 (dated by TCRdb to about 2020). Context from the whole study: Samples covering the acute and convalescent phases of COVID-19 were provided by collaborators in the United States, Italy and Spain. The material from the prospective study consisted of cDNA or gDNA derived from T cells, B-cell-depleted T cells, or PBMCs. Deeply sampled blood TCRbeta repertoires from subjects exposed to, actively infected with, or recovered from COVID-19 were included in the dataset. The repertoires were released in a freely available public database intended as a resource for research on the immune response to SARS-CoV-2. Samples were obtained from the ongoing ImmuneRACE study (first 160 participants) and from some 1,200 subjects provided by 6 global collaborators. Sample metadata almost always included a de-identified subject ID, COVID-19 status, age in years and sex. HLA class I and class II types, where available, came from metadata supplied by the sample provider rather than from assay-based typing.

What the study reported, not specific to this receptor: How much clinical and demographic metadata was included differed by source and by participant, and the metadata was provided uncurated.

This clonotype was sampled from a male donor with active COVID-19. The sample consisted of peripheral blood. The sequence joins TRBV4-1 to TRBJ1-3, with a weak D call of TRBD1 (6 bases match). Here is the DNA: TGCGCCAGCAGCCAAGCGTTTCAGGGGTCCCCCTCTGGAAACACCATATATTTT. It codes for CASSQAFQGSPSGNTIYF.